Listed below are T cell receptor beta chains from one sample, sequenced in a study of cytomegalovirus exposure and HLA in healthy donors. Here immunoSEQ multiplex PCR was the method, and the copy in TCRdb shows in-frame clones only, minus some. Of about 360,000 clones listed, around 86% are singletons. The sequenced sample was PBMCs. Receptors were obtained from a woman aged 18-29 years in good health and CMV-seronegative. CDR3s include the opening cysteine and the closing phenylalanine or tryptophan. Fields, in order: J gene, V gene, D gene, clone size, CDR3 protein, CDR3 DNA. The D gene is left open where the match is weak. Clone size, where shown, is once, few, many, or a class for clones that have expanded.

TRBJ2-7,TRBV28,-,-,CASSGPGVPSYEQYF,TGTGCCAGCAGTGGTCCGGGGGTCCCCTCCTACGAGCAGTACTTC
TRBJ1-6,TRBV2,-,once,CASRPGHYNSPLHF,TGTGCCAGCAGGCCGGGACATTATAATTCACCCCTCCACTTT
TRBJ1-5,TRBV6-1,-,-,CASSEKDSDSNQPQHF,TGTGCCAGCAGTGAGAAAGACAGCGATAGCAATCAGCCCCAGCATTTT
TRBJ2-7,TRBV7-9,-,-,CASSFSGAGEQYF,TGTGCCAGCAGCTTTTCAGGGGCTGGCGAGCAGTACTTC
TRBJ2-7,TRBV2,-,-,CASIRWQVSYEQYF,TGTGCCAGCATCCGGTGGCAGGTCTCCTACGAGCAGTACTTC
TRBJ1-1,TRBV6-1,-,-,CATVQGLLRAEAFF,TGTGCCACGGTGCAGGGCCTTCTCCGGGCTGAAGCTTTCTTT
TRBJ2-2,TRBV28,TRBD2,-,CASSPLTSGVGDTGELFF,TGTGCCAGCAGCCCATTGACTAGCGGGGTAGGGGACACCGGGGAGCTGTTTTTT
TRBJ2-3,TRBV6-1,-,-,CASAATDTQYF,TGTGCCAGCGCGGCCACAGATACGCAGTATTTT
TRBJ2-7,TRBV10-3,TRBD2,-,CAISEAGTNYEQYF,TGTGCCATCAGTGAAGCCGGGACTAACTACGAGCAGTACTTC
TRBJ2-1,TRBV29-1,TRBD2,-,CSVDGTGGLAGTEQFF,TGCAGCGTTGACGGGACGGGGGGACTAGCGGGAACGGAGCAGTTCTTC
TRBJ2-7,TRBV5-8,-,-,CASSSPKGGSGFDEQYF,TGTGCCAGCAGCAGTCCCAAGGGGGGGTCAGGGTTCGACGAGCAGTACTTC
TRBJ2-7,TRBV6-1,-,-,CASNVARHEQYF,TGTGCCAGCAACGTAGCTAGACACGAGCAGTACTTC
TRBJ2-3,TRBV5-8,TRBD2,-,CASSWTSGSTDTQYF,TGTGCCAGCAGCTGGACTAGCGGGAGTACAGATACGCAGTATTTT
TRBJ1-2,TRBV5-1,-,once,CASSLDTGTPNYGYTF,TGCGCCAGCAGCCTGGACACAGGGACACCCAACTATGGCTACACCTTC
TRBJ1-3,TRBV28,-,-,CASSSQGNTIYF,TGTGCCAGCAGTTCTCAGGGTAACACCATATATTTT
TRBJ1-2,TRBV27,TRBD1,-,CASSLIGDRGSWGYTF,TGTGCCAGCAGTTTAATAGGGGACAGGGGGAGTTGGGGCTACACCTTC
TRBJ1-2,TRBV28,-,-,CASSPPLGRVYGYTF,TGTGCCAGCAGTCCGCCATTGGGCAGGGTCTATGGCTACACCTTC
TRBJ1-4,TRBV18,TRBD1,-,CASTGGFTNEKLFF,TGTGCCAGCACAGGGGGCTTCACTAATGAAAAACTGTTTTTT
TRBJ2-1,TRBV27,TRBD2,-,CASSSFLAEEQFF,TGTGCCAGCAGTTCTTTTCTAGCGGAAGAGCAGTTCTTC
TRBJ2-7,TRBV18,TRBD1,-,CASSPRQGWPYEQYF,TGTGCCAGCTCACCACGACAGGGATGGCCCTACGAGCAGTACTTC
TRBJ1-2,TRBV7-9,-,-,CASSSLADYGYTF,TGTGCCAGCAGCTCTCTGGCAGACTATGGCTACACCTTC
TRBJ2-5,TRBV15,-,few,CATSRDLSGQETQYF,TGTGCCACCAGCAGAGATCTTTCGGGACAAGAGACCCAGTACTTC
TRBJ2-3,TRBV5-1,-,-,CASSPYASGRSLSTDTQYF,TGCGCCAGCAGCCCTTACGCCAGCGGGCGATCTCTTAGCACAGATACGCAGTATTTT
TRBJ1-5,TRBV4-2,TRBD1,-,CASSQDALGQGLNQPQHF,TGTGCCAGCAGCCAAGACGCCCTGGGACAGGGTTTAAATCAGCCCCAGCATTTT
TRBJ1-1,TRBV28,-,-,CASTPGLVNTEAFF,TGTGCCAGCACCCCGGGACTCGTGAACACTGAAGCTTTCTTT
TRBJ2-2,TRBV5-1,-,once,CASSPIGGPGTGELFF,TGCGCCAGCAGCCCAATCGGGGGGCCCGGGACCGGGGAGCTGTTTTTT
TRBJ2-7,TRBV6-5,TRBD1,few,CASSRGQGYEQYF,TGTGCCAGCAGCCGGGGACAGGGCTACGAGCAGTACTTC
TRBJ1-3,TRBV7-6,-,-,CASTQGSGNTIYF,TGTGCCAGCACGCAGGGCTCTGGAAACACCATATATTTT
TRBJ2-7,TRBV11-2,TRBD2,-,CASNTLAGSPSYEQYF,TGTGCCAGCAACACACTAGCGGGGAGCCCATCCTACGAGCAGTACTTC
TRBJ2-5,TRBV6-6,-,-,CASKSTQETQYF,TGTGCCAGCAAAAGCACCCAAGAGACCCAGTACTTC
TRBJ2-2,TRBV2,-,few,CASKWVTTSTGELFF,TGTGCCAGCAAGTGGGTGACTACTTCCACCGGGGAGCTGTTTTTT
TRBJ2-7,TRBV5-1,-,few,CASSLSRTAAYEQYF,TGCGCCAGCAGCTTGTCGCGGACAGCGGCCTACGAGCAGTACTTC
TRBJ1-5,TRBV4-1,-,-,CASSQEVSVVNQPQHF,TGCGCCAGCAGCCAAGAAGTAAGCGTAGTAAATCAGCCCCAGCATTTT
TRBJ2-1,TRBV4-1,-,-,CASSQPGVAAYNEQFF,TGCGCCAGCAGCCAGCCAGGGGTGGCGGCATACAATGAGCAGTTCTTC
TRBJ1-5,TRBV28,-,-,CASSLAGRTNQPQHF,TGTGCCAGCAGTTTAGCGGGACGGACCAATCAGCCCCAGCATTTT
TRBJ1-5,TRBV5-4,-,-,CASSLGGGGDQPQHF,TGTGCCAGCAGCTTGGGGGGTGGCGGGGACCAGCCCCAGCATTTT
TRBJ1-4,TRBV7-8,TRBD1,-,CASSPHPPGQGVNEKLFF,TGTGCCAGCAGCCCACACCCGCCGGGACAGGGTGTTAATGAAAAACTGTTTTTT
TRBJ1-3,TRBV9,-,-,CASSVGQTSGNTIYF,TGTGCCAGCAGCGTAGGACAAACCTCTGGAAACACCATATATTTT
TRBJ2-3,TRBV5-1,TRBD2,once,CASMTMAGGRGDTQYF,TGCGCCAGCATGACTATGGCGGGGGGGCGAGGAGATACGCAGTATTTT
TRBJ1-2,TRBV30,-,-,CASKGQANYGYTF,TGTGCCTCCAAGGGGCAGGCGAACTATGGCTACACCTTC
TRBJ1-6,TRBV7-2,-,-,CASSLARERPLHF,TGTGCCAGCAGCTTAGCGCGGGAACGGCCCCTCCACTTT
TRBJ2-2,TRBV10-3,-,few,CAISDLQGSTGELFF,TGTGCCATCAGTGATCTCCAGGGGAGCACCGGGGAGCTGTTTTTT